Detailed here is one T cell receptor beta chain. There is no known antigen for this receptor. An end of the junction differs from the germline gene, which may be a read error. CDR1 and CDR2 were assigned from the germline V gene (reference sequence) as SSHAT and FNYEAQ. The CDR3 has 13 amino acids, counting the end cysteine and phenylalanine. Just the 39-base CDR3 DNA is kept, in frame starting at base 1. At diagnosis, tumor, uninvolved tumor-adjacent lung and peripheral blood were collected and then preserved as a mix of FFPE and fresh-frozen material. For TCR repertoire profiling, blood samples were analyzed as peripheral blood mononuclear cells. The immunoSEQ Assay was used to sequence TCR beta CDR3 regions from DNA. Regarding the original processing steps: T cell density was computed as TCR beta template counts normalized to usable DNA estimated by amplifying housekeeping genes. The preseqR package was used to estimate richness by extrapolating to 400,000 templates for PBMC samples and to 120,000 templates for tissue samples. Clonality was defined by subtracting Pielou's evenness from one. Differential abundance testing on productive amino-acid clonotypes, with a minimum total count of 5 and an alpha of 0.1, was used to identify tissue-enriched TCRs. The Jaccard Index and the Morisita Overlap Index were used to quantify repertoire overlap between compartments. GLIPH grouped TCR beta CDR3s together with public tetramer-defined viral CDR3s, and a viral motif had to include at least three viral sequences and also show V-gene enrichment. TCRdb provides this immuneACCESS table in a form limited to in-frame rearrangements. Some clones are lacking; in checked studies, under half of them reflect an unresolved V gene, and why the rest are absent is not known. The V and J calls and the clone size are those of that table, but D and trimming were determined from the DNA. The sample contains around 90,000 clones, 80% of them found a single time. The ten largest clones add up to under 25% of the sample.

These data originate in a study of T cells in localized non-small cell lung cancer (dated by TCRdb to the early 2020s). With respect to the entire study: T cell repertoires of approximately 250 early-stage NSCLC patients were analyzed, with tumors being compared against uninvolved tumor-adjacent lungs. The cohort comprised some 220 treatment-naïve NSCLC patients with resected, localized lung tumors. The mean age of the NSCLC patients was less than 70 years, with 130 or so men and nearly 110 women.

Here is what the overall study found, with its caveats: Uninvolved tumor-adjacent lung showed the highest T cell clonality, higher than tumor, which suggests more focused antigenic responses in the uninvolved tumor-adjacent lung. Longer overall survival was associated with higher T cell density in blood, whereas shorter survival was associated with higher clonality in adjacent lung. Because of the exploratory design, TCR variables were selected using unadjusted p-values without false-discovery rate correction. A median of 57 of the top 100 tumor clones turned up in the paired uninvolved adjacent lung, and fewer than 35 of those clones also ranked among the top 100 of that same adjacent lung. Because multi-region sequencing of the tumors was not done, intratumor heterogeneity could not be ruled out.

This chain joins TRBV7-7 to TRBJ2-5; a tentative D match to TRBD2 spans 6 bases. Here the sequenced sample was PBMCs, taken before any cancer treatment. The receptor comes from a man aged 40-75 years with stage II squamous cell lung carcinoma. The DNA reads TGTGCTAGCAGCTTAAACCGGGGGGAGACCCAGTACTTC. Its translation is CASSLNRGETQYF.